A single sample is the source of the 21 T cell receptor beta chains below, sequenced in a study of CD8 T cells in ankylosing spondylitis. The antigens of these receptors remain unknown. TCRdb analysed the 5' RACE reads with MiXCR anew, one entry per CDR3 protein. The data show 200,000 to 250,000 distinct CDR3 sequences, with 18% seen just once and under 55% held by the top ten. Findings of the study overall: Roughly eight highly homologous variants made up a TCR beta motif that seemed to typify ankylosing spondylitis blood.

Sequencing was carried out using blood, either unsorted or a sorted T cell fraction (not recorded which). These receptors all come from a male donor with ankylosing spondylitis.

This clonotype was observed a handful of times. The CDR3 region is CASSDIGDTLNEQFF. DNA for the CDR3: TGTGCCAGCAGTGATATAGGGGACACCCTCAATGAGCAGTTCTTC. The J gene is TRBJ2-1, the V gene TRBV2, with a weak D call TRBD1 (6 bases). Per the germline V gene, CDR1 is SNHLY and CDR2 is FYNNEI. With 3 bases removed from V and 6 bases from J, the gap between germline ends came to 15 bases. This CDR3 is 15 amino acids long.

The chain has TRBV4-3 and TRBJ2-2; D might be TRBD1 (5 bases). Germline V lookup: CDR1 LGHNA, CDR2 YSLEER. The CDR3 is 15 amino acids. V lost 0 bases and J 5 bases, leaving 10 bases between the germline ends. The CDR3 DNA sequence: TGCGCCAGCAGCCAAGAAGGGGTTTGGACCGGGGAGCTGTTTTTT. Its protein is CASSQEGVWTGELFF.

The chain couples TRBV7-2 to TRBJ2-7; TRBD2 is a possible D gene (6 bases). Trimming stripped 4 bases from V and 2 bases from J, with 15 bases between. This CDR3 is built from 15 residues. Germline-derived CDR1 and CDR2 are SGHTA and FQGNSA. CDR3 region: CASSSGTYLTYEQYF. CDR3 bases: TGTGCCAGCAGCTCCGGGACTTACTTGACCTACGAGCAGTACTTC.

This clonotype was seen only a few times. The CDR3 protein is CASWDRTATNEKLFF. The CDR3 DNA reads TGTGCCAGCTGGGACAGGACTGCAACTAATGAAAAACTGTTTTTT. The genes are TRBV2 and TRBJ1-4; 8 bases fit TRBD1. The CDR3 contains 15 residues. V was clipped by 8 bases and J by 0 bases; unmatched bases: 5. CDR1 is SNHLY, CDR2 FYNNEI, per germline. Full variable domain (remainder filled in from reference TRBV2 and TRBJ1-4): EPEVTQTPSHQVTQMGQEVILRCVPISNHLYFYWYRQILGQKVEFLVSFYNNEISEKSEIFDDQFSVERPDGSNFTLKIRSTKLEDSAMYFCASWDRTATNEKLFFGSGTQLSVL.

This clonotype has at least ten counts. The chain links TRBV12-3 or TRBV12-4 to TRBJ2-1; no clear D gene. V was pared by 2 bases and J by 1 base, with 9 bases between. The CDR3 runs to 15 residues. The chain's CDR3 is CASSLMGASYNEQFF. In DNA form, the CDR3 reads TGTGCCAGCAGTTTAATGGGCGCTTCCTACAATGAGCAGTTCTTC.

This clonotype was seen at least ten times. The gene calls are TRBV4-2 and TRBJ2-7; perhaps TRBD2 as D (6 bases). CDR3 length equals 14 residues. The germline V and J ends were trimmed by 4 bases and 1 base, with 11 bases remaining between them. Per germline, CDR1 LGHNA and CDR2 YNFKEQ. CDR3 in amino acids: CASSPGGTSYEQYF. The CDR3 DNA reads as TGTGCCAGCAGCCCCGGCGGGACTTCCTACGAGCAGTACTTC.

The V and J genes are TRBV6-1 and TRBJ2-3; 9 nucleotides align to TRBD2. CDR3 size: 14 residues. The germline V gene encodes CDR1 MNHNS and CDR2 SASEGT. Germline trimming cut 10 bases from V and 2 bases from J; bases unmatched to any gene: 7. CDR3 sequence: CATTSGGDTDTQYF. The CDR3 DNA reads TGTGCCACGACTAGCGGAGGGGACACAGATACGCAGTATTTT.

This clonotype appeared many times. The V gene is TRBV28, the J gene TRBJ1-1; D not resolved. V lost 3 bases, J lost 3 bases, and 5 bases lay in between. Germline V gene data show CDR1 as MDHEN and CDR2 as SYDVKM. The CDR3 runs 12 residues. The CDR3, as DNA: TGTGCCAGCAGTTTTGGGTACACTGAAGCTTTCTTT. Amino acids: CASSFGYTEAFF.

The CDR3 loop reads CASSPILGPGGEQYF. CDR3 nucleotide sequence: TGTGCCAGCAGCCCGATACTGGGCCCTGGGGGGGAGCAGTACTTC. The chain is built from TRBV27 and TRBJ2-7; the D gene is possibly TRBD2 (6 bases). There are 15 residues in the CDR3. V lost 6 bases, J lost 7 bases, and 22 bases lay in between. CDR1 is MNHEY, CDR2 SMNVEV, per germline (reference sequence).

CDR3 region: CSAGGQLWNEQFF. The DNA for the CDR3 is TGCAGTGCGGGGGGGCAGCTCTGGAATGAGCAGTTCTTC. The rearrangement joins TRBV20-1 to TRBJ2-1; the D gene is possibly TRBD2 (7 bases). The germline V gene has CDR1 DFQATT and CDR2 SNEGSKA (reference sequence). Deletions cut 6 bases from V and 7 bases from J, with 16 bases between. The CDR3 has 13 amino acids.

The chain's CDR3 is CASSQLSDTQYF. CDR3 in DNA: TGCGCCAGCAGCCAATTGTCAGATACGCAGTATTTT. This chain links TRBV4-1 with TRBJ2-3, with D uncertain. The CDR3 consists of 12 residues. Trimming pared 2 bases from V and 4 bases from J, leaving 4 bases between. Germline values: CDR1 MGHRA, CDR2 YSYEKL.

The chain joins TRBV11-2 to TRBJ2-3; TRBD1 aligns across 8 bases. Germline CDR1 and CDR2: SGHAT and FQNNGV. The CDR3 consists of 17 residues. Germline trimming cut 0 bases from V and 4 bases from J; bases unmatched to any gene: 9. The CDR3 is CASSLDQWTGNPDTQYF. The CDR3 DNA reads as TGTGCCAGCAGCTTAGATCAGTGGACAGGGAACCCAGATACGCAGTATTTT.

This clonotype was observed a handful of times. J is TRBJ2-3 and V is TRBV4-1, with 13 nucleotides matching TRBD2. There are 16 residues in the CDR3. CDR1 MGHRA and CDR2 YSYEKL come from the germline V gene. J was trimmed by 2 bases and V by 4 bases; bases with no gene match: 3. Here the CDR3 reads CASSPGLAGLTDTQYF. The CDR3 region has the DNA TGCGCCAGCAGCCCGGGACTAGCGGGACTCACAGATACGCAGTATTTT.

The gene calls are TRBV30 and TRBJ2-7; no clear D gene. The germline gives CDR1 GTSNPN, CDR2 SVGIG (reference sequence). CDR3 length: 12 residues. Trimming removed 4 bases at V and 5 bases at J, with 12 bases between. Here the CDR3 reads CAWKGYPDEQYF. DNA of the CDR3: TGTGCCTGGAAAGGGTACCCGGACGAGCAGTACTTC.

This clonotype occurred a few times. The gene calls are TRBV25-1 and TRBJ2-7, with D perhaps matching TRBD1 (6 bases). Trimming left V 7 bases short and J 4 bases short, with 11 bases between. This CDR3 comprises 12 residues. The V gene's germline CDR1 is MGHDK and CDR2 SYGVNS. Here the CDR3 DNA reads TGTGCCAGCACCTCGGACAGTTACGAGCAGTACTTC. This sequence encodes CASTSDSYEQYF.

The chain recombines TRBV27 with TRBJ2-5, with 9 positions matching TRBD2. The germline V gene encodes CDR1 MNHEY and CDR2 SMNVEV (reference sequence). Losses at the gene ends were 9 bases for V and 4 bases for J; bases not matched to a gene: 12. The CDR3 length is 15 residues. CDR3 sequence: CASSAGTSMRETQYF. CDR3 nucleotide sequence: TGTGCCAGTTCGGCCGGGACTAGCATGCGAGAGACCCAGTACTTC.

Only a few counts were recorded for this clonotype. The chain employs TRBV12-5 and TRBJ2-3; possible D gene TRBD1, 6 bases. There are 14 residues in the CDR3. Trimming left V 5 bases short and J 6 bases short, with 15 bases between. Germline V gene sequence: CDR1 LGHNT, CDR2 FRNRAP. CDR3 in amino acids: CASGITQGLDTQYF. The CDR3 region has the DNA TGTGCTAGTGGTATCACTCAGGGGCTGGATACGCAGTATTTT. The variable domain in full, with the rest retrieved from reference TRBV12-5 and TRBJ2-3, is DARVTQTPRHKVTEMGQEVTMRCQPILGHNTVFWYRQTMMQGLELLAYFRNRAPLDDSGMPKDRFSAEMPDATLATLKIQPSEPRDSAVYFCASGITQGLDTQYFGPGTRLTVL.

The rearrangement joins TRBV6-2 or TRBV6-3 to TRBJ2-1, with 7 bases lining up with TRBD1. The CDR3 has 15 amino acids. V dropped 0 bases and J dropped 6; count of bases not matched to a gene: 5. Germline CDR1 MNHEY, CDR2 SVGEGT. As DNA, the CDR3 is TGTGCCAGCAGTTACTCCGCGACAGGGTTCAATGAGCAGTTCTTC. Residues: CASSYSATGFNEQFF.

In its sample, this clonotype was seen a few times. The V gene is TRBV9, the J gene TRBJ2-7; D perhaps matches TRBD2 (5 bases). The CDR3 runs to 17 residues. Between the trimmed V and J ends, which lost 5 bases and 2 bases, there was a span of 23 bases. CDR1 is SGDLS, CDR2 YYNGEE, per germline. CDR3 loop: CASRAGLLPPITYEQYF. The CDR3 DNA reads as TGTGCCAGCAGAGCCGGACTCCTCCCACCAATTACCTACGAGCAGTACTTC.

CDR3 residues: CASSSPWISGGASTDTQYF. As DNA, the CDR3 is TGTGCCAGCAGCTCGCCGTGGATTAGCGGGGGGGCCAGCACAGATACGCAGTATTTT. The J gene is TRBJ2-3, the V gene TRBV5-6; 11 nucleotides match TRBD2. Per the germline V gene, CDR1 is SGHDT and CDR2 is YYEEEE. After removal of 3 bases from V and 0 bases from J, the junction contained 12 bases not matched to a gene. This CDR3 contains 19 residues.

In this sample, this clonotype turned up a few times. V usage is TRBV6-2 or TRBV6-3 and J usage is TRBJ2-3; 13 bases match TRBD2. The germline V gene encodes CDR1 MNHEY and CDR2 SVGEGT. The CDR3 totals 16 residues. V shed 0 bases and J 3 bases; nucleotides not matched to a gene: 0. CDR3 sequence (DNA): TGTGCCAGCAGTTACTCGACTAGCGGGAGGACAGATACGCAGTATTTT. Translation: CASSYSTSGRTDTQYF.